This T cell receptor (beta chain) was observed in a study of cytomegalovirus exposure and HLA in healthy donors. This clone was counted once. PCR employed 60 Vbeta and 13 Jbeta primers. Only in-frame clones appear in the TCRdb table, and some are missing; sequencing was by immunoSEQ multiplex PCR. The table has 160,000 or so clones, 80% seen once. Input material: PBMCs. The clonotype comes from a man aged 30-40 years in good health and CMV-seronegative.

In DNA form, the CDR3 reads TGTGCCAGCAGCAGCACCTCTAGGGGCGAGCAGTACTTC. Its translation is CASSSTSRGEQYF. The chain joins TRBV27 to TRBJ2-7, with a tentative D call TRBD1 (5 bases). This CDR3 region has 13 residues. V lost 6 bases, J lost 6 bases, and 15 bases lay in between. CDR1 is MNHEY, CDR2 SMNVEV, per germline (reference sequence).